This is a list of T cell receptor beta chains from one sample in a study of CD8 T cells in ankylosing spondylitis. One entry per CDR3 protein results from TCRdb running MiXCR on the 5' RACE reads. The sample records roughly 440,000 distinct CDR3 sequences, 17% being singletons. The sequencing input was blood, either unsorted or a sorted T cell fraction (not recorded which). The receptors originated from a male donor with ankylosing spondylitis. Both conserved end residues are part of each CDR3. D genes are given only for firm matches. Size is stated for part of the rows, as once, few or many counts, or as a class when the clone is expanded.

>15|TRBV6-1|NA|NA|TRBJ1-3
CASRSTPVSGNTIYF
TGTGCCAGCAGGTCGACACCAGTCTCTGGAAACACCATATATTTT
>19|TRBV6-5|TRBD2|NA|TRBJ2-1
CASSYSGTSGRSSYNEQFF
TGTGCCAGCAGTTACTCGGGGACTAGCGGGAGGAGCTCCTACAATGAGCAGTTCTTC
>18|TRBV5-1|TRBD2|NA|TRBJ2-3
CASSLARTSGGSTDTQYF
TGCGCCAGCAGCTTGGCCCGGACTAGCGGGGGGAGCACAGATACGCAGTATTTT
>17|TRBV7-9|NA|few|TRBJ2-2
CASSAGAKRTNTGELFF
TGTGCCAGCAGCGCCGGAGCGAAGCGAACGAACACCGGGGAGCTGTTTTTT
>16|TRBV9|TRBD2|NA|TRBJ2-1
CASSPRLADAYNEQFF
TGTGCCAGCAGCCCCAGACTAGCGGATGCCTACAATGAGCAGTTCTTC
>15|TRBV10-3|TRBD1|NA|TRBJ2-5
CAISESVTGGETQYF
TGTGCCATCAGTGAGTCAGTGACAGGGGGAGAGACCCAGTACTTC
>13|TRBV2|NA|NA|TRBJ1-2
CAGSRGVDYGYNF
TGTGCCGGCTCGAGGGGAGTGGACTATGGCTACAACTTC
>17|TRBV12-3/TRBV12-4|NA|NA|TRBJ1-1
CASSLALRATGTTEAFF
TGTGCCAGCAGTTTAGCGCTCCGGGCCACAGGGACCACTGAAGCTTTCTTT
>19|TRBV28|NA|NA|TRBJ2-5
CASSLVGRGRRETQETQYF
TGTGCCAGCAGTTTAGTAGGGCGTGGGCGGAGAGAGACACAAGAGACCCAGTACTTC
>14|TRBV15|NA|NA|TRBJ2-7
CATSRARPHFEQYF
TGTGCCACCAGCAGAGCCAGGCCCCACTTCGAGCAGTACTTC
>19|TRBV11-1|TRBD2|NA|TRBJ2-3
CASSLATKTGGASTDTQYF
TGTGCCAGCAGCTTAGCCACGAAGACGGGGGGGGCAAGCACAGATACGCAGTATTTT